The sequence of this T cell receptor (beta chain) was determined in a study of T cell responses to AZD1222 COVID-19 vaccine. Study results and caveats: Baseline serology detected seropositivity in only 5 or 6 AZD1222 recipients.

Only in-frame clones appear in the TCRdb table, and some are missing; sequencing was by immunoSEQ multiplex PCR. The data hold approximately 150,000 clones, with 90% to 95% observed a single time. As to this clone: Its antigen is as yet unknown.

This CDR3 has 19 amino acids. This rearrangement joins TRBV21-1 to TRBJ2-2; the DNA was not compared with TRBD1, the D call given in the table. TRBV21-1 is a recognized pseudogene. The sequencing used peripheral blood, collected 28 days after the second AZD1222 dose. The sequence was obtained from an adult who received the AZD1222 COVID-19 vaccine. This CDR3 reads CASSIIRDTFFVSNFELFF. CDR3 coding DNA: TGTGCCAGCAGCATCATCCGGGACACGTTTTTTGTTTCTAACTTCGAGCTGTTTTTT.